A single T cell receptor (beta chain) is shown here with its context. This record comes from a study of blood T cell repertoires in COVID-19. Study-level background: Collection of acute and convalescent COVID-19 samples took place in the United States, Italy and Spain.

Profiled with immunoSEQ multiplex PCR; TCRdb holds only in-frame clones, not every one. This sample has 84,000 or so clones, with approximately 79% found just once. CDR3 length: 17 amino acids. Germline assignment: CDR1 LGHDT and CDR2 YNNKEL (reference sequence). The ends were cut back, 0 bases at V and 7 bases at J, with 21 bases in the middle. The chain couples TRBV3-1 (or the pseudogene TRBV3-2) to TRBJ2-5, with a tentative D call TRBD2 (6 bases). Material: peripheral blood. This sequence was found in a man in his 70s with acute or convalescent COVID-19. This chain's CDR3 is CASSQEAWAGRLRTQYF. DNA for the CDR3: TGTGCCAGCAGCCAAGAGGCGTGGGCGGGGAGATTGAGGACCCAGTACTTC.